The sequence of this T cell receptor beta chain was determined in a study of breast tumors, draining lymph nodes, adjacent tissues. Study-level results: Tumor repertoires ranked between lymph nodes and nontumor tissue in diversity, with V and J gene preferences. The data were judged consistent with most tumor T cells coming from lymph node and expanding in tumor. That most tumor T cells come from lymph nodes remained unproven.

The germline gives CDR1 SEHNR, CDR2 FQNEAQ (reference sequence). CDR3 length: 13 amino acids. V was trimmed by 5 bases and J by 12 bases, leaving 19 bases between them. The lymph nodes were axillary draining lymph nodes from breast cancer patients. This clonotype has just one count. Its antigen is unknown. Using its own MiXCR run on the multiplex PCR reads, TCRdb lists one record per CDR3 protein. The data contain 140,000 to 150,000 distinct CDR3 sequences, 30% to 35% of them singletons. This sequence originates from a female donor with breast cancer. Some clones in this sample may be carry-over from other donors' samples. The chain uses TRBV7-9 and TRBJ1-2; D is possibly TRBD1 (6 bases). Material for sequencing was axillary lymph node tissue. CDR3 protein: CASSGTGFSGNTF. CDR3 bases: TGTGCCAGCAGCGGTACAGGGTTCTCTGGAAACACCTTC.